The T cell receptor beta chain described here comes from a study of monozygotic twins with inflammatory bowel disease. General study results and limits: Among the T cells, different subtypes could not be distinguished. Inverse Simpson values showed less TCRbeta diversity in IBD patients than in their healthy co-twins.

TCRdb reprocessed the 5' RACE reads, with one entry per CDR3 protein and no DNA. The sample table includes 150,000 or so distinct CDR3 sequences. A remark on this clonotype: Its specificity is unknown.

Per the germline V gene, CDR1 is DFQATT and CDR2 is SNEGSKA (reference sequence). The CDR3 is 13 amino acids. The receptor was derived from a human donor with ulcerative colitis or Crohn's disease, or a healthy co-twin of an affected twin (not recorded which). The chain combines TRBV20-1 with TRBJ2-5; checking the TCRdb D call of TRBD1 is not possible without DNA. Input material: blood. Here the CDR3 reads CSVTGGLGETQYF.